The rows below give T cell receptor beta chains drawn from one sample of a study of PD-1 blockade in mismatch repair-deficient tumors. TCRdb keeps only in-frame clones here, not all; method: immunoSEQ multiplex PCR. The sample lists about 110,000 clones, 70% to 80% seen once, with roughly 4.5% in the top ten. Sequenced here: peripheral blood, sampled 60 weeks after starting pembrolizumab. Receptors originate from an adult with mismatch repair-deficient cancer. The CDR3 runs from the conserved cysteine through the conserved F or W. The order of the fields is V gene, D gene, J gene, clone size, CDR3 protein, CDR3 DNA. The D gene is left open where the match is weak. Clone size is stated in some rows and not others, as once, few, many or a class when expanded.

v_gene: TRBV10-3; d_gene: -; j_gene: TRBJ2-7; abundance: -; CDR3aa: CAISESSGEQYF; CDR3nt: TGTGCCATCAGTGAGTCAAGCGGCGAGCAGTACTTC
v_gene: TRBV25-1; d_gene: TRBD2; j_gene: TRBJ2-7; abundance: -; CDR3aa: CASSEYPSGSYEQYF; CDR3nt: TGTGCCAGCAGTGAATATCCTAGCGGGAGCTACGAGCAGTACTTC
v_gene: TRBV4-2; d_gene: -; j_gene: TRBJ2-7; abundance: -; CDR3aa: CASSEGYGGEAYEQYF; CDR3nt: TGTGCCAGCAGCGAAGGATACGGGGGAGAGGCCTACGAGCAGTACTTC
v_gene: TRBV19; d_gene: TRBD2; j_gene: TRBJ2-7; abundance: -; CDR3aa: CASSHSTSGRAYEQYF; CDR3nt: TGTGCCAGTAGTCATTCGACTAGCGGGAGAGCGTACGAGCAGTACTTC
v_gene: TRBV18; d_gene: TRBD2; j_gene: TRBJ2-2; abundance: -; CDR3aa: CASSGLAGDAGELFF; CDR3nt: TGTGCCAGCTCAGGACTAGCGGGAGATGCCGGGGAGCTGTTTTTT
v_gene: TRBV19; d_gene: TRBD1; j_gene: TRBJ1-5; abundance: few; CDR3aa: CASSTGTGLNQPQHF; CDR3nt: TGTGCCAGTAGTACGGGGACAGGGCTAAATCAGCCCCAGCATTTT
v_gene: TRBV27; d_gene: -; j_gene: TRBJ1-2; abundance: -; CDR3aa: CASSLSVRAYGYTF; CDR3nt: TGTGCCAGCAGTTTATCGGTCAGGGCCTATGGCTACACCTTC
v_gene: TRBV6-5; d_gene: TRBD1; j_gene: TRBJ1-5; abundance: few; CDR3aa: CASRPLTGGIQPQHF; CDR3nt: TGTGCCAGCAGACCATTGACAGGGGGCATTCAGCCCCAGCATTTT
v_gene: TRBV5-1; d_gene: TRBD1; j_gene: TRBJ1-4; abundance: -; CDR3aa: CASSYEQGTNEKLFF; CDR3nt: TGTGCCAGCAGCTACGAACAGGGGACCAATGAAAAACTGTTTTTT
v_gene: TRBV9; d_gene: TRBD2; j_gene: TRBJ2-7; abundance: once; CDR3aa: CASSPGGGPYEQYF; CDR3nt: TGTGCCAGCAGCCCCGGGGGAGGGCCCTACGAGCAGTACTTC
v_gene: TRBV27; d_gene: TRBD2; j_gene: TRBJ2-3; abundance: -; CDR3aa: CASRLATNTDTQYF; CDR3nt: TGTGCCAGCAGACTAGCGACTAACACAGATACGCAGTATTTT
v_gene: TRBV11-2; d_gene: TRBD1; j_gene: TRBJ1-3; abundance: -; CDR3aa: CASSLSGGQLSGNTIYF; CDR3nt: TGTGCCAGCAGCTTATCAGGGGGCCAACTCTCTGGAAACACCATATATTTT
v_gene: TRBV29-1; d_gene: -; j_gene: TRBJ2-1; abundance: -; CDR3aa: CSVVRVPGYNEQFF; CDR3nt: TGCAGCGTTGTACGGGTTCCTGGATACAATGAGCAGTTCTTC
v_gene: TRBV5-6; d_gene: -; j_gene: TRBJ1-5; abundance: once; CDR3aa: CASSLYSQGNGAIFQPQHF; CDR3nt: TGTGCCAGCAGCTTGTACTCTCAGGGTAATGGTGCTATTTTTCAGCCCCAGCATTTT
v_gene: TRBV19; d_gene: TRBD1; j_gene: TRBJ2-7; abundance: -; CDR3aa: CASMTGSSSEQYF; CDR3nt: TGTGCCAGTATGACAGGGTCCTCGAGCGAGCAGTACTTC
v_gene: TRBV6-5; d_gene: -; j_gene: TRBJ2-6; abundance: -; CDR3aa: CASSYGGSGANVLTF; CDR3nt: TGTGCCAGCAGTTACGGGGGCTCTGGGGCCAACGTCCTGACTTTC
v_gene: TRBV30; d_gene: TRBD2; j_gene: TRBJ2-7; abundance: few; CDR3aa: CATSGRDEQYF; CDR3nt: TGTGCGACTAGCGGGCGGGACGAGCAGTACTTC
v_gene: TRBV5-1; d_gene: -; j_gene: TRBJ1-2; abundance: few; CDR3aa: CASSPTGDPHYGYTF; CDR3nt: TGCGCCAGCAGCCCCACCGGGGACCCTCACTATGGCTACACCTTC
v_gene: TRBV4-3; d_gene: TRBD2; j_gene: TRBJ2-3; abundance: -; CDR3aa: CASSQSGLARDTQYF; CDR3nt: TGCGCCAGCTCACAATCGGGACTAGCAAGGGATACGCAGTATTTT
v_gene: TRBV11-3; d_gene: -; j_gene: TRBJ2-1; abundance: -; CDR3aa: CASSFGAGNEQFF; CDR3nt: TGTGCCAGCAGCTTCGGAGCCGGCAATGAGCAGTTCTTC
v_gene: TRBV13; d_gene: TRBD1; j_gene: TRBJ2-2; abundance: -; CDR3aa: CASSLIDRAAGELFF; CDR3nt: TGTGCCAGCAGCTTAATAGACAGGGCCGCCGGGGAGCTGTTTTTT
v_gene: TRBV9; d_gene: TRBD2; j_gene: TRBJ2-1; abundance: -; CDR3aa: CASSVGPLGLAGNEQFF; CDR3nt: TGTGCCAGCAGCGTAGGACCACTTGGGCTAGCGGGCAATGAGCAGTTCTTC
v_gene: TRBV19; d_gene: -; j_gene: TRBJ1-2; abundance: -; CDR3aa: CASNPFSGWYGYTF; CDR3nt: TGTGCCAGTAACCCATTTTCCGGTTGGTATGGCTACACCTTC
v_gene: TRBV19; d_gene: -; j_gene: TRBJ2-7; abundance: -; CDR3aa: CAKPPTISVRQPYEQYF; CDR3nt: TGTGCCAAGCCCCCAACGATCAGTGTGCGGCAGCCCTACGAGCAGTACTTC
v_gene: TRBV18; d_gene: -; j_gene: TRBJ2-7; abundance: -; CDR3aa: CASSPGPLYEQYF; CDR3nt: TGTGCCAGCTCACCCGGACCTCTGTACGAGCAGTACTTC
v_gene: TRBV27; d_gene: TRBD2; j_gene: TRBJ2-3; abundance: -; CDR3aa: CASSLEPSGRSKDTQYF; CDR3nt: TGTGCCAGCAGTTTAGAACCTAGCGGGAGATCGAAAGATACGCAGTATTTT
v_gene: TRBV6-5; d_gene: -; j_gene: TRBJ1-1; abundance: -; CDR3aa: CASSYAANTEAFF; CDR3nt: TGTGCCAGCAGTTACGCCGCGAACACTGAAGCTTTCTTT
v_gene: TRBV11-2; d_gene: TRBD1; j_gene: TRBJ2-7; abundance: once; CDR3aa: CASSLGRDRVPYEQYF; CDR3nt: TGTGCCAGCAGCTTAGGCCGGGACAGGGTCCCCTACGAGCAGTACTTC
v_gene: TRBV6-5; d_gene: TRBD1; j_gene: TRBJ1-5; abundance: -; CDR3aa: CASSYGQGGQPQHF; CDR3nt: TGTGCCAGCAGTTACGGACAGGGGGGTCAGCCCCAGCATTTT
v_gene: TRBV27; d_gene: -; j_gene: TRBJ1-1; abundance: -; CDR3aa: CASQVSGSGTEAFF; CDR3nt: TGTGCCAGCCAAGTTTCGGGCAGCGGCACTGAAGCTTTCTTT
v_gene: TRBV5-1; d_gene: -; j_gene: TRBJ2-1; abundance: -; CDR3aa: CASSAGPGWNEQFF; CDR3nt: TGCGCCAGCAGCGCCGGGCCAGGGTGGAATGAGCAGTTCTTC
v_gene: TRBV19; d_gene: -; j_gene: TRBJ1-1; abundance: once; CDR3aa: CASKAWGQNTEAFF; CDR3nt: TGTGCCAGTAAAGCGTGGGGGCAAAACACTGAAGCTTTCTTT
v_gene: TRBV30; d_gene: -; j_gene: TRBJ2-1; abundance: once; CDR3aa: CAWSEVDNEQFF; CDR3nt: TGTGCCTGGAGTGAGGTCGACAATGAGCAGTTCTTC
v_gene: TRBV2; d_gene: -; j_gene: TRBJ1-2; abundance: once; CDR3aa: CASRRGGEGYGYTF; CDR3nt: TGTGCCAGCAGGAGGGGGGGCGAGGGCTATGGCTACACCTTC
v_gene: TRBV27; d_gene: TRBD2; j_gene: TRBJ2-1; abundance: once; CDR3aa: CASSLSGRALYNEQFF; CDR3nt: TGTGCCAGCAGTTTGTCCGGGAGGGCTCTTTACAATGAGCAGTTCTTC
v_gene: TRBV11-1; d_gene: TRBD2; j_gene: TRBJ2-5; abundance: -; CDR3aa: CASSLLAGSETQYF; CDR3nt: TGTGCCAGCAGCTTACTAGCGGGATCGGAGACCCAGTACTTC
v_gene: TRBV28; d_gene: TRBD1; j_gene: TRBJ1-2; abundance: -; CDR3aa: CASSKPTGQGAGYTF; CDR3nt: TGTGCCAGCAGCAAGCCCACAGGACAGGGGGCTGGCTACACCTTC
v_gene: TRBV28; d_gene: TRBD2; j_gene: TRBJ2-1; abundance: -; CDR3aa: CASSHPPSGSTGRKEQFF; CDR3nt: TGTGCCAGCAGCCATCCTCCTAGCGGGAGTACAGGCCGCAAAGAGCAGTTCTTC
v_gene: TRBV27; d_gene: -; j_gene: TRBJ2-1; abundance: -; CDR3aa: CASSLSHGIYNEQFF; CDR3nt: TGTGCCAGCAGTTTATCACACGGTATCTACAATGAGCAGTTCTTC